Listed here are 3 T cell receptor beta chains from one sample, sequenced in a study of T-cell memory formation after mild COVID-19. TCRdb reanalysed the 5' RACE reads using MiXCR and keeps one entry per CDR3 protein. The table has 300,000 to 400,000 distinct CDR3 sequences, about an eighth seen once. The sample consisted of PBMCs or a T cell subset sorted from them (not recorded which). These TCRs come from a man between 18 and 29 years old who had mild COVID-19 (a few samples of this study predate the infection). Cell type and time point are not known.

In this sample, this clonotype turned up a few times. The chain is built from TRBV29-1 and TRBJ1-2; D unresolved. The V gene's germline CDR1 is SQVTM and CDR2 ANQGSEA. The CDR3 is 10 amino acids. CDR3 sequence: CTPGSYGYTF. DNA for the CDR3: TGCACCCCGGGGAGCTATGGCTACACCTTC.

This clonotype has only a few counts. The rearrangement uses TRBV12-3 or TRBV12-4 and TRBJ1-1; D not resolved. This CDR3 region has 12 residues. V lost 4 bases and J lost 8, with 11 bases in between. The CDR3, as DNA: TGTGCCAGCAGTTCACTACGGAGAGAAGCTTTCTTT. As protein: CASSSLRREAFF.

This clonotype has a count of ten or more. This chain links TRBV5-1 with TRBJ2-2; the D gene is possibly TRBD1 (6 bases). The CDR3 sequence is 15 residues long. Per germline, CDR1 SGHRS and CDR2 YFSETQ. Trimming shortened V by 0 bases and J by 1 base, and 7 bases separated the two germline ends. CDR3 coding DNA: TGCGCCAGCAGCTTGGGCAGGGGGAACACCGGGGAGCTGTTTTTT. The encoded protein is CASSLGRGNTGELFF.